The subject of this entry is one T cell receptor beta chain. This record belongs to a study of CD8 T cells in Susac syndrome. RNA, at about 0.45 to 1 ug, was reverse transcribed with random hexamers. Amplification of TCR beta CDR3 across 54 Vbeta and 13 Jbeta was performed with immunoSEQ multiplex PCR. TCRdb itself ran the immunoSEQ multiplex PCR reads through MiXCR, one entry per CDR3 protein. The table has roughly 200,000 distinct CDR3 sequences, about 95% seen once. This CDR3 spans 16 amino acids. Germline loops: CDR1 DFQATT, CDR2 SNEGSKA (reference sequence). J lost 1 base, V lost 6 bases, and 7 bases had no gene match.

The chain employs TRBV20-1 and TRBJ2-3; 13 bases are shared with TRBD2. Sequencing used CD8+ T cells from PBMCs. The sequence was collected from a human donor with multiple sclerosis. This CDR3 is CSATLAGGPGTDTQYF. The CDR3 DNA reads TGCAGTGCGACACTAGCGGGAGGGCCGGGCACAGATACGCAGTATTTT.